Sequencing of this TCR beta chain was carried out in a study of cytomegalovirus exposure and HLA in healthy donors. General study results and limits: According to an earlier analysis, most TCR beta V segments yielded productive rearrangements about 87% or about 30% of the time. Listed as cytomegalovirus-associated were 170 or so TCR beta chains.

Germline trimming cut 1 base from V and 6 bases from J; bases unmatched to any gene: 11. The CDR3 runs 16 residues. Germline CDR1 reads SGHAT; CDR2 reads FQNNGV. On this clone itself: Its antigen is currently unknown.

Unrecorded immune exposure was likely among donors, who were nominally healthy when sampled. A multiplex PCR was run with 60 Vbeta primers and 13 Jbeta primers. Assay: immunoSEQ multiplex PCR; the TCRdb copy retains only in-frame clones and omits some. The sample has 90,000 to 100,000 clones, approximately 70% seen once. This sequence originates from a man aged 45-65 years in good health and CMV-seronegative. The sequencing sample was made of PBMCs. The rearrangement joins TRBV11-2 to TRBJ2-7; 8 positions agree with TRBD2. CDR3 DNA sequence: TGTGCCAGCAGCTTAGCCGAGCGGGGGTGGGTGATCGAGCAGTACTTC. Its protein is CASSLAERGWVIEQYF.